Shown below are 2 T cell receptor beta chains from a single sample sequenced in a study of response to subunit inactivated influenza vaccine. TCRdb re-derived calls from the RT-PCR reads in MiXCR, one entry per CDR3 protein. The sample shows about 540,000 distinct CDR3 sequences, roughly 25% of them seen only once. This same sample was also part of a study on T cells expressing NK-cell markers. That study reports: UMIs accompanied the 5'RACE template switching by which TCR beta cDNA was made.

The specimen comprised CD4+ T cells sorted from PBMCs, sampled approximately 13 days after vaccination. These receptors were obtained from a man between 50 and 59 years old who received an inactivated influenza vaccine.

The chain is built from TRBV20-1 and TRBJ2-3; 9 bases align to TRBD2. The CDR3 totals 14 residues. Germline V gene lookup returns CDR1 DFQATT and CDR2 SNEGSKA (reference sequence). Unmatched junction bases numbered 9, after V lost 5 bases and J lost 6 bases. The DNA of the CDR3 is TGCAGTGCTTTTAGCGGGAGAGAAGTGGATACGCAGTATTTT. Translation: CSAFSGREVDTQYF.

The table lists this clonotype with a few counts. The chain carries TRBV29-1 and TRBJ2-7; D may be TRBD1 or TRBD2 (7 bases each). V was cut by 6 bases and J by 5 bases, with 23 bases left in between. The length of the CDR3 is 15 residues. CDR1 is SQVTM, CDR2 ANQGSEA, per germline. CDR3 in DNA: TGCAGCGTGGGGGGGGGAGGGACAGTTATCAACGAGCAGTACTTC. Its protein product is CSVGGGGTVINEQYF.